This T cell receptor (beta chain) was sequenced during a study of T cell changes during pregnancy in multiple sclerosis. The protocol was immunoSEQ multiplex PCR, while the TCRdb copy is restricted to in-frame clones and leaves out a portion. The repertoire holds 70,000 to 80,000 clones, over 85% seen once, with roughly 1% in the top ten. The V segment lost 2 bases and the J segment 4 bases; nucleotides outside the gene matches: 1. This CDR3 is built from 14 residues. Germline values: CDR1 LNHDA, CDR2 SQIVND (reference sequence). The sequence was collected from a female donor with multiple sclerosis, enrolled in a pregnancy study. The rearrangement joins TRBV19 to TRBJ2-5; TRBD1 aligns across 10 bases. The starting material was peripheral blood, obtained in the first trimester of pregnancy. The CDR3 region has the DNA TGTGCCAGTAGTATAAGGGACAGGGGAGAGACCCAGTACTTC. Translated, it gives CASSIRDRGETQYF.